The present entry profiles one TCR beta chain with its context. The data derive from a study of control samples from healthy donors and cancer patients. TCRdb's copy holds only in-frame clones and misses some; the assay was immunoSEQ multiplex PCR. Of approximately 60,000 clones detected, roughly 85% appear once; the ten largest clones hold 4.5% to 7%. Sequenced material: blood. The source of this sequence is a man aged 40-49 years in good health.

The DNA for the CDR3 is TGCGCCAGCAGCCACACCTCACTTTTGATCCGAAAGCTCGATAATTCACCCCTCCACTTT. Residues: CASSHTSLLIRKLDNSPLHF. The chain uses TRBV4-1 and TRBJ1-6; unclear D gene. CDR1 and CDR2 from the germline V gene are MGHRA and YSYEKL. The CDR3 has 20 residues. The V and J ends lost 3 bases and 5 bases respectively, with 26 bases between them.